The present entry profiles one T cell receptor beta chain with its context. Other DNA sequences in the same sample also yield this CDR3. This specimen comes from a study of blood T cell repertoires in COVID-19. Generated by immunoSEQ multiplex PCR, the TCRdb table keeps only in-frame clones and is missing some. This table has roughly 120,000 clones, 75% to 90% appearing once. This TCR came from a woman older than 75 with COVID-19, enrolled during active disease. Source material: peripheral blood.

This CDR3 is CASSPDRGRYEQYF. The CDR3 DNA follows: TGCGCCAGCAGCCCGGACAGGGGGCGATACGAGCAGTACTTC. V is TRBV5-1 and J is TRBJ2-7; 11 bases align to TRBD1. The CDR3 covers 14 residues. Per the germline V gene, CDR1 is SGHRS and CDR2 is YFSETQ. The V segment lost 4 bases and the J segment 4 bases; nucleotides outside the gene matches: 4.